This T cell receptor (beta chain) was identified in a study of T cell responses to AZD1222 COVID-19 vaccine. Germline CDR1 reads MNHNS; CDR2 reads SASEGT. This CDR3 contains 16 residues. The V and J ends lost 3 bases and 7 bases respectively, with 22 bases between them. Study-wide results and caveats: Most donors were white British and more were female, and clonal diversity was possibly underestimated. Unmutated regions of variants are reportedly targeted by nearly half of spike-specific TCRs.

On this clone itself: Its matching antigen is unknown.

Here immunoSEQ multiplex PCR was the method, and the copy in TCRdb shows in-frame clones only, minus some. The sample yields roughly 140,000 clones, 94% seen once. This sequence was found in an adult in good health. Sequencing was performed on peripheral blood, taken on day 0 of AZD1222 vaccination. V and J are TRBV6-1 and TRBJ2-7, with D unresolved. This CDR3 reads CASSDRMIPGSGEQYV. The CDR3, as DNA: TGTGCCAGCAGTGACCGAATGATCCCGGGCTCGGGTGAGCAGTACGTC.